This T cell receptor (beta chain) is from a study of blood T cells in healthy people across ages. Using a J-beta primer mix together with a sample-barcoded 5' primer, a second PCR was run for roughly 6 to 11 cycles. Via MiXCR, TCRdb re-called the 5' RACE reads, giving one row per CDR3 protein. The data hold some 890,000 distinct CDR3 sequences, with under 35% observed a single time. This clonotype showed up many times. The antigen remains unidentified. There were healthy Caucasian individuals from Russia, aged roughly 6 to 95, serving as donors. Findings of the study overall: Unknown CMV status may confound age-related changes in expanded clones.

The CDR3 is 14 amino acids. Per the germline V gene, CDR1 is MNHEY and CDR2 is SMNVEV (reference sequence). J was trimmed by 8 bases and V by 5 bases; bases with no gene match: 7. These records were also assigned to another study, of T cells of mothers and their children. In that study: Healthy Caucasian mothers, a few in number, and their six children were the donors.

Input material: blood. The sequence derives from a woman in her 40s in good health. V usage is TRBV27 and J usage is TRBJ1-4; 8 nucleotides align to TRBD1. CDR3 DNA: TGTGCCAGCAGTCCTCGGACAGGGATGGAAAAACTGTTTTTT. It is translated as CASSPRTGMEKLFF.